These 2 T cell receptor beta chains share one sample of origin, sequenced in a study of vaccination and CD4 T cells after COVID-19. The treatment here: roughly 10-day PBMC culture with coronavirus spike peptide pools or control peptides (ViraFEST assay). These receptors are not linked to any known antigen. Cultured CD4+ T cell DNA underwent sequencing with the Oncomine TCR Beta short-read assay. TCRdb re-called the PCR reads with MiXCR, one entry per CDR3 protein. The data show 10,000 to 13,000 distinct CDR3 sequences, with approximately 52% seen just once and 8% to 11% held by the top ten. Sequencing was performed on CD4+ T cells from blood, cultured in vitro. These receptors were taken from a human donor who had recovered from COVID-19.

This clonotype was seen only a few times. V is TRBV20-1 and J is TRBJ2-5, with D tentatively TRBD1 (6 bases). Germline loops: CDR1 DFQATT, CDR2 SNEGSKA (reference sequence). The ends were cut back, 6 bases at V and 2 bases at J, with 16 bases in the middle. This CDR3 comprises 14 residues. The CDR3 bases are TGCAGTGCCCCCTCCGGGACACGACAAGAGACCCAGTACTTC. Amino acids: CSAPSGTRQETQYF.

About this clonotype: One end of the junction does not line up with germline, which may come from a read error. The chain uses TRBV20-1 and TRBJ2-7; unclear D gene. Germline lookup yields CDR1 DFQATT and CDR2 SNEGSKA (reference sequence). CDR3 length: 10 amino acids. In DNA form, the CDR3 reads TGCAGTGCAAGAGACTACGAGCAGTACTTC. This translates into CSARDYEQYF.